The clone carrying this T cell receptor beta chain has more than one count but fewer than ten. Its cognate antigen is unknown. TCRdb called the reads again in MiXCR, with one record for every CDR3 protein. Among about 920,000 distinct CDR3 sequences listed, roughly 31% were seen once. The germline gives CDR1 MNHEY, CDR2 SVGAGI. This CDR3 contains 14 residues. V lost 10 bases, J lost 5 bases, and 8 bases stayed unmatched. The entry originates in a study of T cell repertoires in cytomegalovirus infection. In the study overall: Public TCR beta signatures provided an indication of both CMV infection and a matching HLA type.

Points from the study as a whole: Dominating the ex vivo response were HLA-C-restricted CMV-specific TCR beta clonotypes.

The genes are TRBV6-5 and TRBJ2-2; 9 positions match TRBD1. This receptor was taken from a human donor in good health (CMV status not recorded). Some clones in this sample may be carry-over from other donors' samples. Sequencing was performed on cultured CD8+ T cells from PBMCs, taken from culture after CMV antigen stimulation. The CDR3 is CATTGTGRTGELFF. Here the CDR3 DNA reads TGTGCCACGACCGGGACAGGGAGAACCGGGGAGCTGTTTTTT.